Listed below are T cell receptor beta chains from one sample, sequenced in a study of cytomegalovirus exposure and HLA in healthy donors. Sequencing was performed with immunoSEQ multiplex PCR; in TCRdb, only in-frame clones are kept and a portion is missing. Of 200,000 or so clones detected, roughly four fifths appear once; the ten largest clones hold 6.5%. The sequenced sample consisted of PBMCs. The receptors here all came from a woman aged 50 to 60 in good health and CMV-seropositive. CDR3s include the opening cysteine and the closing phenylalanine or tryptophan. The D gene is left open where the match is weak. A clone size is listed for some rows: how often the clone was seen (once, few, many), or a class if it is expanded.

J: TRBJ1-6
D: TRBD1
V: TRBV6-1
size: .
DNA: TGTGCCAGCAGTCAACCGGGACAGGGTAATTCACCCCTCCACTTT
CDR3: CASSQPGQGNSPLHF

J: TRBJ1-2
D: TRBD1
V: TRBV5-4
size: once
DNA: TGTGCCAGCAATTCACAGGGGGCCGGTTATGGCTACACCTTC
CDR3: CASNSQGAGYGYTF

J: TRBJ2-3
D: .
V: TRBV4-1
size: .
DNA: TGCGCCAGCAGCCCGGACAGTTCTAGCACAGATACGCAGTATTTT
CDR3: CASSPDSSSTDTQYF

J: TRBJ2-2
D: .
V: TRBV5-1
size: once
DNA: TGCGCCAGCAGCTTGGTTTCAGGGAACACCGGGGAGCTGTTTTTT
CDR3: CASSLVSGNTGELFF

J: TRBJ1-5
D: .
V: TRBV28
size: .
DNA: TGTGCCAGCACCCCCCGAGGACAGCCCCAGCATTTT
CDR3: CASTPRGQPQHF

J: TRBJ2-2
D: TRBD2
V: TRBV6-5
size: .
DNA: TGTGCCAGCAGACCTCCGGGACTAGCGGCCGGGGAGCTGTTTTTT
CDR3: CASRPPGLAAGELFF

J: TRBJ1-2
D: .
V: TRBV11-2
size: .
DNA: TGTGCCAGCAGCTTCCAGGGGTCTCTAAACTATGGCTACACCTTC
CDR3: CASSFQGSLNYGYTF

J: TRBJ2-7
D: .
V: TRBV7-2
size: .
DNA: TGTGCCAGCAGCTTAGACCCGGGACTCGAGCAGTACTTC
CDR3: CASSLDPGLEQYF

J: TRBJ1-1
D: TRBD1
V: TRBV6-1
size: .
DNA: TGTGCCACGGATCAGACAGGGGGGAACACTGAAGCTTTCTTT
CDR3: CATDQTGGNTEAFF

J: TRBJ1-2
D: .
V: TRBV5-1
size: .
DNA: TGCGCCAGCAGCTTGGTTCTGGGGCGACGTGGCTACACCTTC
CDR3: CASSLVLGRRGYTF

J: TRBJ2-3
D: TRBD2
V: TRBV30
size: .
DNA: TGTGCCTGGACTTTCGCGACTAGCGGGAGTCCAGATACGCAGTATTTT
CDR3: CAWTFATSGSPDTQYF

J: TRBJ2-1
D: .
V: TRBV15
size: .
DNA: TGTGCCACCAGACGGGGGGCCGGTCGGAATGAGCAGTTCTTC
CDR3: CATRRGAGRNEQFF

J: TRBJ2-3
D: .
V: TRBV11-2
size: .
DNA: TGTGCCAGCAGCTCACAGGGGGGAGGGACAGATACGCAGTATTTT
CDR3: CASSSQGGGTDTQYF

J: TRBJ1-5
D: TRBD1
V: TRBV28
size: .
DNA: TGTGCCAGCAAGGAGGACAGGGGGAGTATACAGCCCCAGCATTTT
CDR3: CASKEDRGSIQPQHF

J: TRBJ2-5
D: TRBD2
V: TRBV4-3
size: .
DNA: TGCGCCAGCAGCCAAGAATTGGGAGGGGAGACCCAGTACTTC
CDR3: CASSQELGGETQYF

J: TRBJ2-2
D: .
V: TRBV11-2
size: .
DNA: TGTGCCAGCAGCTTAGTCCTACTACTCACCGGGGAGCTGTTTTTT
CDR3: CASSLVLLLTGELFF

J: TRBJ1-4
D: .
V: TRBV4-2
size: .
DNA: TGTGCCAGCACCCCGCTAGAGGGGAGGACGAAAAAACTGTTTTTT
CDR3: CASTPLEGRTKKLFF

J: TRBJ2-7
D: .
V: TRBV9
size: once
DNA: TGTGCCAGCAGCGTAGGGGCAGTTCCCTACGAGCAGTACTTC
CDR3: CASSVGAVPYEQYF

J: TRBJ1-4
D: TRBD1
V: TRBV10-1
size: once
DNA: TGCGCCAGCAGTGAAGGGGGCACCTCGGAAAAACTGTTTTTT
CDR3: CASSEGGTSEKLFF

J: TRBJ1-1
D: .
V: TRBV27
size: .
DNA: TGTGCCAGCAGTTCCTCCAGGAGGAAGAACACTGAAGCTTTCTTT
CDR3: CASSSSRRKNTEAFF

J: TRBJ1-5
D: TRBD1
V: TRBV7-9
size: .
DNA: TGTGCCAGCAGCTTCACCGGGACAGCAACTAATCAGCCCCAGCATTTT
CDR3: CASSFTGTATNQPQHF

J: TRBJ2-1
D: TRBD2
V: TRBV2
size: .
DNA: TGTGCCAGCAATTGGATCTTAGCGGGAGCAGATGAGCAGTTCTTC
CDR3: CASNWILAGADEQFF

J: TRBJ2-7
D: TRBD1
V: TRBV2
size: .
DNA: TGTGCCAGCGGGGCTTCGGGGACAGGCTCCTACGAGCAGTACTTC
CDR3: CASGASGTGSYEQYF

J: TRBJ2-6
D: .
V: TRBV28
size: once
DNA: TGTGCCAGCAGTTGGGGCTTTGACTCTGGGGCCAACGTCCTGACTTTC
CDR3: CASSWGFDSGANVLTF

J: TRBJ2-5
D: TRBD2
V: TRBV6-6
size: .
DNA: TGTGCCAGCAGCCAACTAGCGGGACAAGAGACCCAGTACTTC
CDR3: CASSQLAGQETQYF

J: TRBJ2-1
D: .
V: TRBV25-1
size: .
DNA: TGTGCCAGCAGTGGATGGGACTTTTCCTACAATGAGCAGTTCTTC
CDR3: CASSGWDFSYNEQFF

J: TRBJ2-7
D: .
V: TRBV11-3
size: .
DNA: TGTGCCAGCAGCTTAGATTTGGGAGACGAGCAGTACTTC
CDR3: CASSLDLGDEQYF

J: TRBJ1-4
D: TRBD1
V: TRBV5-1
size: .
DNA: TGCGCCAGCAGCTTGGGCCGGGACAGGGTGACAACTAATGAAAAACTGTTTTTT
CDR3: CASSLGRDRVTTNEKLFF

J: TRBJ2-3
D: .
V: TRBV7-7
size: .
DNA: TGTGCTAGCAGCTCAAGAAGGGGGAGCGGACTGGCTAGCACAGATACGCAGTATTTT
CDR3: CASSSRRGSGLASTDTQYF

J: TRBJ2-7
D: TRBD2
V: TRBV7-2
size: once
DNA: TGTGCCAGTCGCCGGGGGGGAACCCGTTCCTACGAGCAGTACTTC
CDR3: CASRRGGTRSYEQYF

J: TRBJ2-7
D: .
V: TRBV18
size: .
DNA: TGTGCCAGCTCACCACCGGCCGACTACGAGCAGTACTTC
CDR3: CASSPPADYEQYF

J: TRBJ2-7
D: TRBD1
V: TRBV7-9
size: .
DNA: TGTGCCAGCAGCCGAACAGGGGGCGGCTCCTACGAGCAGTACTTC
CDR3: CASSRTGGGSYEQYF

J: TRBJ2-7
D: TRBD2
V: TRBV6-5
size: .
DNA: TGTGCCAGCAGTTACTCGAAAGCGGGAGTCGGTTACGAGCAGTACTTC
CDR3: CASSYSKAGVGYEQYF

J: TRBJ2-5
D: TRBD2
V: TRBV2
size: .
DNA: TGTGCCACTAAGCGGGACTTCCAAGAGACCCAGTACTTC
CDR3: CATKRDFQETQYF

J: TRBJ1-5
D: TRBD1
V: TRBV28
size: .
DNA: TGTGCCAGCAGTCGACAGGGGATGAGCAATCAGCCCCAGCATTTT
CDR3: CASSRQGMSNQPQHF

J: TRBJ2-1
D: TRBD2
V: TRBV9
size: few
DNA: TGTGCCAGCAGCCCGGGACTAGCGGACAATGAGCAGTTCTTC
CDR3: CASSPGLADNEQFF

J: TRBJ2-5
D: TRBD1
V: TRBV29-1
size: .
DNA: TGCAGCGTTGATGCCAGGGGGCCCCAGTACTTC
CDR3: CSVDARGPQYF

J: TRBJ1-1
D: .
V: TRBV2
size: .
DNA: TGTGCCAGCAAAAAGGAGGTGAACACTGAAGCTTTCTTT
CDR3: CASKKEVNTEAFF

J: TRBJ2-1
D: .
V: TRBV28
size: once
DNA: TGTGCCAGCAGTTTATACCCAGGGGTCAATGAGCAGTTCTTC
CDR3: CASSLYPGVNEQFF

J: TRBJ1-2
D: TRBD1
V: TRBV9
size: once
DNA: TGTGCCAGCAGCGTAGGGATGCAGGGGGCCCGTGGCTACACCTTC
CDR3: CASSVGMQGARGYTF

J: TRBJ2-3
D: .
V: TRBV27
size: once
DNA: TGTGCCAGCAGTTTATCCTCACCCGGGGATACGCAGTATTTT
CDR3: CASSLSSPGDTQYF

J: TRBJ1-5
D: TRBD1
V: TRBV7-8
size: once
DNA: TGTGCCAGCAGCTTGGGACAGCAGAGCAATCAGCCCCAGCATTTT
CDR3: CASSLGQQSNQPQHF

J: TRBJ2-1
D: TRBD2
V: TRBV6-5
size: few
DNA: TGTGCCAGCAGTTACTCCACTAGCGGGGCTTACAATGAGCAGTTCTTC
CDR3: CASSYSTSGAYNEQFF

J: TRBJ1-4
D: TRBD1
V: TRBV18
size: .
DNA: TGTGCCAGCTCGGACCGGGACAGTAATGAAAAACTGTTTTTT
CDR3: CASSDRDSNEKLFF

J: TRBJ2-7
D: TRBD2
V: TRBV18
size: .
DNA: TGTGCCAGCTCATCCGTAGCGGGGGGACTGTACGAGCAGTACTTC
CDR3: CASSSVAGGLYEQYF

J: TRBJ2-7
D: TRBD2
V: TRBV7-2
size: .
DNA: TGTGCCAGCAGCTTAGCTGGGGACGGGGGGTCGTACTTC
CDR3: CASSLAGDGGSYF

J: TRBJ2-3
D: TRBD2
V: TRBV6-4
size: once
DNA: TGTGCCAGCAGTGACTCCAGCCGACTAGCGGGAGTCTTTCTGTCGGATACGCAGTATTTT
CDR3: CASSDSSRLAGVFLSDTQYF

J: TRBJ2-5
D: TRBD2
V: TRBV27
size: .
DNA: TGTGCCAGCAGCCCCCTTTTAGCGGGAGGGCTGGGGGAGACCCAGTACTTC
CDR3: CASSPLLAGGLGETQYF

J: TRBJ2-1
D: .
V: TRBV7-8
size: .
DNA: TGTGCCAGCAGCATCGAGCCAATCCCATCCTACAATGAGCAGTTCTTC
CDR3: CASSIEPIPSYNEQFF

J: TRBJ2-1
D: TRBD2
V: TRBV7-8
size: .
DNA: TGTGCCAGCAGCTTCAGACTAGCGGGGGGGCAAAATGAGCAGTTCTTC
CDR3: CASSFRLAGGQNEQFF

J: TRBJ1-2
D: .
V: TRBV19
size: once
DNA: TGTGCCAGTATGCGGGCAGGGGCGGGCTACACCTTC
CDR3: CASMRAGAGYTF

J: TRBJ1-5
D: TRBD1
V: TRBV28
size: once
DNA: TGTGCCAGCAGGCAGGGACAGGGGGATAATCAGCCCCAGCATTTT
CDR3: CASRQGQGDNQPQHF

J: TRBJ2-3
D: .
V: TRBV27
size: .
DNA: TGTGCCAGCAGTACCCACCCTAAAGCATTCACAGATACGCAGTATTTT
CDR3: CASSTHPKAFTDTQYF

J: TRBJ2-7
D: .
V: TRBV28
size: .
DNA: TGTGCCAGCAGAAAGGCGGGACGATCCTACGAGCAGTACTTC
CDR3: CASRKAGRSYEQYF

J: TRBJ2-3
D: TRBD2
V: TRBV7-9
size: once
DNA: TGTGCCAGCTCCCGGGAGGAGACGCAGTATTTT
CDR3: CASSREETQYF

J: TRBJ2-7
D: TRBD2
V: TRBV5-1
size: .
DNA: TGCGCCAGCAGCTTGTTCGGTTGGCGGGGGGACTACGAGCAGTACTTC
CDR3: CASSLFGWRGDYEQYF

J: TRBJ1-2
D: .
V: TRBV11-2
size: .
DNA: TGTGCCAGCAGCTTCCAGAGGGATAACTATGGCTACACCTTC
CDR3: CASSFQRDNYGYTF

J: TRBJ2-7
D: TRBD1
V: TRBV27
size: few
DNA: TGTGCCAGCAGCCCCCGTGGGTCGGGACAGGTTTACGAGCAGTACTTC
CDR3: CASSPRGSGQVYEQYF

J: TRBJ2-3
D: .
V: TRBV29-1
size: once
DNA: TGCAGCGTTGAAACAGGGAGCCCCACAGATACGCAGTATTTT
CDR3: CSVETGSPTDTQYF

J: TRBJ1-1
D: .
V: TRBV5-4
size: .
DNA: TGTGCCAGCAGCTTGAAGTTTCGGGGGTTGAACACTGAAGCTTTCTTT
CDR3: CASSLKFRGLNTEAFF